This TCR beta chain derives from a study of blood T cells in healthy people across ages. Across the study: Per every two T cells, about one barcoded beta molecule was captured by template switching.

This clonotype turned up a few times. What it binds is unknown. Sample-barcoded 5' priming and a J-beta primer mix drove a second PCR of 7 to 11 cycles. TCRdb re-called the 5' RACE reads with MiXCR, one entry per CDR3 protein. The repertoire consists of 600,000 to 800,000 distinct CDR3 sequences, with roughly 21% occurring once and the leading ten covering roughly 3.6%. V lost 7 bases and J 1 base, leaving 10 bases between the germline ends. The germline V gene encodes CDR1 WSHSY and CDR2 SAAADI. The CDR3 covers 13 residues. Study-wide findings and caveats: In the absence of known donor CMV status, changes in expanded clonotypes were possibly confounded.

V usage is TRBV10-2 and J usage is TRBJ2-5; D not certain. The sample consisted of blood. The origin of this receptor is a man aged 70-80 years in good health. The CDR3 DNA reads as TGCGCCAGCACGGAACGGATCCAAGAGACCCAGTACTTC. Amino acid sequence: CASTERIQETQYF.